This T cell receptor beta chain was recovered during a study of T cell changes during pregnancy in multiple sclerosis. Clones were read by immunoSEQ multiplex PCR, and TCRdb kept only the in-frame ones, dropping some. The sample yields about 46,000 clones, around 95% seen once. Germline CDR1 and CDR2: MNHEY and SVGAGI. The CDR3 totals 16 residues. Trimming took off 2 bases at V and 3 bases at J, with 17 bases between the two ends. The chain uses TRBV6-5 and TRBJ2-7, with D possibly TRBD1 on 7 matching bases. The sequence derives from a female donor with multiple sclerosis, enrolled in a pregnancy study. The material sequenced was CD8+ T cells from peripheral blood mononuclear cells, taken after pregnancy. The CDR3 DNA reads TGTGCCAGCAGTTACCCCAGGACAGGAGGGCTCTACGAGCAGTACTTC. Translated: CASSYPRTGGLYEQYF.